Many counts were recorded for the clone carrying this T cell receptor (beta chain). The size of this beta chain means little, since it is a stray read in a library made for alpha chains. This sample was included in a study of spatial heterogeneity in lung cancer. Using its own MiXCR run on the 5' RACE reads, TCRdb lists one record per CDR3 protein. The sample has about 10,000 distinct CDR3 sequences; about 3.7% are singletons. Time point defined: sample taken at primary tumor resection. Unsorted whole RNA from tumor, nontumor lung or frozen PBMC underwent sequencing. V shed 6 bases and J 4 bases; nucleotides not matched to a gene: 4. CDR3 size: 14 residues. Germline-derived CDR1 and CDR2 are LGHDT and YNNKEL (reference sequence).

The source was PBMCs, collected at surgery. The source of this sequence is a female donor with early-stage non-small cell lung cancer. The chain uses TRBV3-1 and TRBJ2-2, with 8 bases lining up with TRBD1. The CDR3 spells CASRQGASTGELFF. CDR3 in DNA: TGTGCCAGCAGGCAGGGGGCTTCCACCGGGGAGCTGTTTTTT.